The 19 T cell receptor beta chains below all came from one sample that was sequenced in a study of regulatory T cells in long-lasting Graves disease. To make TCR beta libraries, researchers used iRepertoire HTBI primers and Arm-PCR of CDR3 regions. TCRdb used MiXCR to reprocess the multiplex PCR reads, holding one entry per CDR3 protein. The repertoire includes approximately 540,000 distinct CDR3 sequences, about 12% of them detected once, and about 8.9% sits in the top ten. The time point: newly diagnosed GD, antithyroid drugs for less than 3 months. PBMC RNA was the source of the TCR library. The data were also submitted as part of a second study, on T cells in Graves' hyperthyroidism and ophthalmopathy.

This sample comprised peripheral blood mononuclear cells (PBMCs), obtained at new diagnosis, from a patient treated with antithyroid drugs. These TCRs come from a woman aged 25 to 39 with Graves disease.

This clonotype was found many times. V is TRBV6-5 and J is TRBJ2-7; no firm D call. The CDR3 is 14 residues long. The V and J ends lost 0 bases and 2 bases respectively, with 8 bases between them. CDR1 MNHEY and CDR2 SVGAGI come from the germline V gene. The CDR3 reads CASSYSEQTYEQYF. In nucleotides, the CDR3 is TGTGCCAGCAGTTACTCTGAACAAACCTACGAGCAGTACTTC.

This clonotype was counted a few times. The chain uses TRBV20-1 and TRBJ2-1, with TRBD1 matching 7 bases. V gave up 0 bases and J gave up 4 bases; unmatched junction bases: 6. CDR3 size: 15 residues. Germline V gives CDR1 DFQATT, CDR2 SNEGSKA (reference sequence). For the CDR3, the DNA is TGCAGTGCTAGAGATAGGAGACAGGGATACAATGAGCAGTTCTTC. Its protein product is CSARDRRQGYNEQFF.

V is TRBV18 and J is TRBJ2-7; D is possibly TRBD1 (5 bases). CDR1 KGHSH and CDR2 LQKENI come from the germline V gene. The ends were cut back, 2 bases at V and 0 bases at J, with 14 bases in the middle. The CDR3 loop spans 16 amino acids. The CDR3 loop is CASSPKQGQSSYEQYF. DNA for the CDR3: TGTGCCAGCTCACCAAAGCAGGGCCAGAGCTCCTACGAGCAGTACTTC.

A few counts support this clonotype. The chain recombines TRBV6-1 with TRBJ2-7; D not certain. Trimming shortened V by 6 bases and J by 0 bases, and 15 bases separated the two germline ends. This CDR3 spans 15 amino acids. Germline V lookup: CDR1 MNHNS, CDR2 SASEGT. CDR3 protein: CASRPPGADSYEQYF. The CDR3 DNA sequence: TGTGCCAGCAGACCACCCGGAGCAGACTCCTACGAGCAGTACTTC.

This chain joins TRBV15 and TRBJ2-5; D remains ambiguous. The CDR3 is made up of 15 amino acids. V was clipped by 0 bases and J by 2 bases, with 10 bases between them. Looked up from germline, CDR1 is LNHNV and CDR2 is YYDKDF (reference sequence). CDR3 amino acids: CATSREGRIQETQYF. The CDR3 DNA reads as TGTGCCACCAGCAGAGAAGGCAGAATTCAAGAGACCCAGTACTTC.

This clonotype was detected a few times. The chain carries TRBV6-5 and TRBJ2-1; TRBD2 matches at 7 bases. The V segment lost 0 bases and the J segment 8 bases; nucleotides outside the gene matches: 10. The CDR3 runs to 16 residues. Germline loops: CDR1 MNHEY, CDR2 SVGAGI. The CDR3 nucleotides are TGTGCCAGCAGTTACTCGGGACTAACGCAAGTGGATGAGCAGTTCTTC. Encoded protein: CASSYSGLTQVDEQFF.

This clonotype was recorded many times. This chain's CDR3 is CASSLVGTVNYGYTF. The CDR3 DNA sequence: TGTGCCAGCAGTTTAGTCGGGACAGTGAACTATGGCTACACCTTC. The chain joins TRBV27 to TRBJ1-2; 7 positions match TRBD1. This CDR3 spans 15 amino acids. V shed 2 bases and J 2 bases; nucleotides not matched to a gene: 5. Germline V lookup: CDR1 MNHEY, CDR2 SMNVEV (reference sequence).

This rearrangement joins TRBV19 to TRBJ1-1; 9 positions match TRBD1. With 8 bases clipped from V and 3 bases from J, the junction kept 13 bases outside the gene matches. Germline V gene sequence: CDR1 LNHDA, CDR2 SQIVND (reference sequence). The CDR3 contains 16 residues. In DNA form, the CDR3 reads TGTGCCAGTGCTCCTAGAGGACAGGGGATGTACACTGAAGCTTTCTTT. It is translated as CASAPRGQGMYTEAFF. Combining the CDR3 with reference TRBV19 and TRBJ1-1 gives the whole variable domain DGGITQSPKYLFRKEGQNVTLSCEQNLNHDAMYWYRQDPGQGLRLIYYSQIVNDFQKGDIAEGYSVSREKKESFPLTVTSAQKNPTAFYLCASAPRGQGMYTEAFFGQGTRLTVV.

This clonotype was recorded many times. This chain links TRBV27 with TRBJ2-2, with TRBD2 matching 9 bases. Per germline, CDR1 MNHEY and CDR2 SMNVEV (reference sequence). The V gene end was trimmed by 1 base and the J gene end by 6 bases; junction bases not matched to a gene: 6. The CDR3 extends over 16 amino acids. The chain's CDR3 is CASSLYAGGPAGELFF. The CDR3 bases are TGTGCCAGCAGTTTATATGCGGGAGGGCCGGCCGGGGAGCTGTTTTTT.

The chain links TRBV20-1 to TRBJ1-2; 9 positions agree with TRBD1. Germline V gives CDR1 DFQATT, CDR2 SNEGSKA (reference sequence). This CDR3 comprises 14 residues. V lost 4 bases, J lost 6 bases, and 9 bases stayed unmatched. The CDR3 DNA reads TGCAGTGCTAATCCGCGACAGGGGGACAATGGCTACACCTTC. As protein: CSANPRQGDNGYTF.

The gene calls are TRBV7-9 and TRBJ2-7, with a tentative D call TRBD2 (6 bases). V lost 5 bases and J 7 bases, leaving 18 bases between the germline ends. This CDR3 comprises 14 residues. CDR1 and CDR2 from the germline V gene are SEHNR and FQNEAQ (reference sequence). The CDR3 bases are TGTGCCAGCAGCCAAGGAGGGCCTTCGCGAGAGCAGTACTTC. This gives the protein CASSQGGPSREQYF.

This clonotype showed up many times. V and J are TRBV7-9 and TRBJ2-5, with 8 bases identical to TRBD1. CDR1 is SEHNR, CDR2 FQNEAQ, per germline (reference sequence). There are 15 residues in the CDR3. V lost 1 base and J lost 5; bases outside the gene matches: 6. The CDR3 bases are TGTGCCAGCAGCTTAGGTGACAGGGGAGTGGAGACCCAGTACTTC. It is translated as CASSLGDRGVETQYF.

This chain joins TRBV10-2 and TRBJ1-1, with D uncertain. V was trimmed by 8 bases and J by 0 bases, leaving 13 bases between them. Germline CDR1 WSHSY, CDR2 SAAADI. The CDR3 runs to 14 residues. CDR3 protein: CASAWGGLNTEAFF. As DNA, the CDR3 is TGCGCCAGCGCCTGGGGAGGTCTGAACACTGAAGCTTTCTTT.

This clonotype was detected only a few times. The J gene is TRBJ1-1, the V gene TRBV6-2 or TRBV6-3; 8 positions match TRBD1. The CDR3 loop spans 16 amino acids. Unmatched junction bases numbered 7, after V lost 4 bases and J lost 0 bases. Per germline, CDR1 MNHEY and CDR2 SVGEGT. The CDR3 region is CASSSQTTGVNTEAFF. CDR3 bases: TGTGCCAGCAGTTCCCAGACGACAGGGGTGAACACTGAAGCTTTCTTT.

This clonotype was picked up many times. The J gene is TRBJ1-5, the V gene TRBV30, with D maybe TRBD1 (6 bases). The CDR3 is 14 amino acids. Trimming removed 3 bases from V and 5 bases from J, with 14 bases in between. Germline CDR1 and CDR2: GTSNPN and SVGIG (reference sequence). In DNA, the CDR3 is TGTGCCTGGAGCGGGACAACCACCGATCAGCCCCAGCATTTT. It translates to CAWSGTTTDQPQHF. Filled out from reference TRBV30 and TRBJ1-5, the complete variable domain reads SQTIHQWPATLVQPVGSPLSLECTVEGTSNPNLYWYRQAAGRGLQLLFYSVGIGQISSEVPQNLSASRPQDRQFILSSKKLLLSDSGFYLCAWSGTTTDQPQHFGDGTRLSIL.

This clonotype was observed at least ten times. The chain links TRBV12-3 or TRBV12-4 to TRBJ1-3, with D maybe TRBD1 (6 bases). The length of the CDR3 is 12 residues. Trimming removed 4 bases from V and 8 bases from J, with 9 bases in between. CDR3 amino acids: CASSWGQDTIYF. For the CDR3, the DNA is TGTGCCAGCAGTTGGGGGCAGGACACCATATATTTT.

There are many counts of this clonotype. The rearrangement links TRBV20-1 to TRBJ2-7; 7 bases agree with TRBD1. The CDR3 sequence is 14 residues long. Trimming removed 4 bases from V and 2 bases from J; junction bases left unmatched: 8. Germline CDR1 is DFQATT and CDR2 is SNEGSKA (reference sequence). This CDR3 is CSAKPTGLTYEQYF. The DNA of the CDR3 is TGCAGTGCTAAACCGACAGGGCTAACCTACGAGCAGTACTTC.

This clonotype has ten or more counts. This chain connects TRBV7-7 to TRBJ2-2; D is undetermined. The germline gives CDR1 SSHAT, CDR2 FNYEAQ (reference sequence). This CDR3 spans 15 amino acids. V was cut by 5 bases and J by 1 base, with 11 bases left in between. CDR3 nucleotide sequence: TGTGCCAGCAGCCCCGGGTCGAGGAACACCGGGGAGCTGTTTTTT. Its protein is CASSPGSRNTGELFF.

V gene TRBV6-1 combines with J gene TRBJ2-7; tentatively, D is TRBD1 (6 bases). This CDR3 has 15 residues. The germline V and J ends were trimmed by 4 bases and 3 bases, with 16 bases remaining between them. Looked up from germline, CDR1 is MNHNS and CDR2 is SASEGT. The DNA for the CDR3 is TGTGCCAGCAGTGCGGACAGTGGGAGTCTCTACGAGCAGTACTTC. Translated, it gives CASSADSGSLYEQYF.